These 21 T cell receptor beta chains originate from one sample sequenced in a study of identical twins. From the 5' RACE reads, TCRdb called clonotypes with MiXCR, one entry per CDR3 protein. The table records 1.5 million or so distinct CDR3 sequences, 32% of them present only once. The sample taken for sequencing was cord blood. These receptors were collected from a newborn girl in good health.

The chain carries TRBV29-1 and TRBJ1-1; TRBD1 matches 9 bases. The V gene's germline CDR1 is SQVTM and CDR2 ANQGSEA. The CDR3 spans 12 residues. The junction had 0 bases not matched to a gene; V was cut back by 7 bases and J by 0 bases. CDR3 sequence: CSGDRVNTEAFF. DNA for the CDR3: TGCAGCGGGGACAGGGTGAACACTGAAGCTTTCTTT.

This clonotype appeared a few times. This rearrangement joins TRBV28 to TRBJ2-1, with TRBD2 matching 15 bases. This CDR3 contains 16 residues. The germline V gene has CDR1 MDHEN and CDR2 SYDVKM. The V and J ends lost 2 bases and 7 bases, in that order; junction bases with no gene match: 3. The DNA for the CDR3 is TGTGCCAGCAGTTTAACGGGACTAGCGGGAGGAAATGAGCAGTTCTTC. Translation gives CASSLTGLAGGNEQFF.

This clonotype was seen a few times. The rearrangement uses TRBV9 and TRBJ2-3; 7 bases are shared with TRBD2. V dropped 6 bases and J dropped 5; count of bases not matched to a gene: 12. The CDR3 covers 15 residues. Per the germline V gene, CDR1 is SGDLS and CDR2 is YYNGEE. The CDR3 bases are TGTGCCAGCAACGTCAACGGGAGGTTCATAGATACGCAGTATTTT. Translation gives CASNVNGRFIDTQYF. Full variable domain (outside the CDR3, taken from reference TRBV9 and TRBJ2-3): DSGVTQTPKHLITATGQRVTLRCSPRSGDLSVYWYQQSLDQGLQFLIQYYNGEERAKGNILERFSAQQFPDLHSELNLSSLELGDSALYFCASNVNGRFIDTQYFGPGTRLTVL.

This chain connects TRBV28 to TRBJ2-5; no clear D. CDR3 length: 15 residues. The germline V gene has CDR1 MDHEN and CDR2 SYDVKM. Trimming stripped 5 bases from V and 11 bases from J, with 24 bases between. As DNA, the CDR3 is TGTGCCAGCAGTGATAGTCTGGGTTACTACAATGAGCAGTACTTC. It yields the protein CASSDSLGYYNEQYF.

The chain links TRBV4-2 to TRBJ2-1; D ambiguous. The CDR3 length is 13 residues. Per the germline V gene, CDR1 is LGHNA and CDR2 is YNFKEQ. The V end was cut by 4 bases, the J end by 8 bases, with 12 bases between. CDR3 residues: CASSLYTGDEQFF. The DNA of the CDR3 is TGTGCCAGCAGCCTGTATACGGGCGATGAGCAGTTCTTC.

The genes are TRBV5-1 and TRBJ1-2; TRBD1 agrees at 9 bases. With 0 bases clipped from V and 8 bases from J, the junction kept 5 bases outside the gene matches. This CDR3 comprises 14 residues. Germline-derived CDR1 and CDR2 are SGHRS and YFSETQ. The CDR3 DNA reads TGCGCCAGCAGCTTGGACGGACAGGGGAAGGGCTACACCTTC. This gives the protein CASSLDGQGKGYTF.

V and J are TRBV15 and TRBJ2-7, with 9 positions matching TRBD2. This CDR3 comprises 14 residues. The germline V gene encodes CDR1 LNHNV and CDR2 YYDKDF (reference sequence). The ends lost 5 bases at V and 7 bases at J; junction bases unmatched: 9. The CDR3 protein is CATSERLAEDEQYF. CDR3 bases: TGTGCCACCAGCGAACGACTAGCGGAAGATGAGCAGTACTTC.

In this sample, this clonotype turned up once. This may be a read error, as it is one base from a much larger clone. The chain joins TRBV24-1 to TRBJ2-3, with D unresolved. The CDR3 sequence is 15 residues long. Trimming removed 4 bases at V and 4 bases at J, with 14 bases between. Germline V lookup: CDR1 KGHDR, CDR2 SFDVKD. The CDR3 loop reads CATSDPRTGADTQYF. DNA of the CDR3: TGTGCCACCAGTGACCCGCGAACTGGCGCAGATACGCAGTATTTT.

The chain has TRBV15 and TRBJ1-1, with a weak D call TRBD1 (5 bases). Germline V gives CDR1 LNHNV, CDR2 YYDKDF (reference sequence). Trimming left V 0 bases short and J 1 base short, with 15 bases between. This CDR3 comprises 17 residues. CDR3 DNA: TGTGCCACCAGCAGAGACCCATTTCTTGGGGGGAACACTGAAGCTTTCTTT. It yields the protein CATSRDPFLGGNTEAFF.

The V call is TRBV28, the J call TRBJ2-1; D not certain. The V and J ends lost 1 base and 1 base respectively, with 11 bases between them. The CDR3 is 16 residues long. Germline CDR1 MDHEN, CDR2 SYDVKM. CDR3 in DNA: TGTGCCAGCAGTTTATTAGGCCACCCTTCCTACAATGAGCAGTTCTTC. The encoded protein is CASSLLGHPSYNEQFF.

CDR3 nucleotides: TGCGCCAGCAGCTACCTCATGACAGGGGACACCGGGGAGCTGTTTTTT. Its translation is CASSYLMTGDTGELFF. V usage is TRBV5-1 and J usage is TRBJ2-2; 8 positions agree with TRBD1. The V gene end was trimmed by 3 bases and the J gene end by 3 bases; junction bases not matched to a gene: 7. The germline CDR1 and CDR2 sequences are SGHRS and YFSETQ. The CDR3 loop spans 16 amino acids.

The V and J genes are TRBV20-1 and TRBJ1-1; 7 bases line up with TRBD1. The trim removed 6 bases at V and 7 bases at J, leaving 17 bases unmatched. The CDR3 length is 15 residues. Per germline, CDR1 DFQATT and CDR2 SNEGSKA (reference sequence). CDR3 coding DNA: TGCAGTGCCGTAAACAGGGGTCGACGGGAAGGTGAAGCTTTCTTT. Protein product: CSAVNRGRREGEAFF.

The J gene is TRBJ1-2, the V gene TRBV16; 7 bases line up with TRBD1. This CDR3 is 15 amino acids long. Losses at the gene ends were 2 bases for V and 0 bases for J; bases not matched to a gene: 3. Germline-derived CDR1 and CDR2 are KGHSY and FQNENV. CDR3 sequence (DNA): TGTGCCAGCAGCCAACCGGACAGGACTAACTATGGCTACACCTTC. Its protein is CASSQPDRTNYGYTF. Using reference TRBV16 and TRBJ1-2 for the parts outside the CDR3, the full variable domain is GEEVAQTPKHLVRGEGQKAKLYCAPIKGHSYVFWYQQVLKNEFKFLISFQNENVFDETGMPKERFSAKCLPNSPCSLEIQATKLEDSAVYFCASSQPDRTNYGYTFGSGTRLTVV.

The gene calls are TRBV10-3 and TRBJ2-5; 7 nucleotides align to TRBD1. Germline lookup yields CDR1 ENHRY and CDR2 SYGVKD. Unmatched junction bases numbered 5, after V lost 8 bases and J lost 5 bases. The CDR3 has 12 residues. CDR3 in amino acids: CAIQGGSETQYF. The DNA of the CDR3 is TGTGCCATCCAAGGGGGCTCGGAGACCCAGTACTTC.

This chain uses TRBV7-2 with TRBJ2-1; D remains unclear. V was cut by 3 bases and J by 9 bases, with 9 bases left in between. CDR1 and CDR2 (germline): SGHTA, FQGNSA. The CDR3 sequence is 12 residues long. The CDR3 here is CASSLSHGEQFF. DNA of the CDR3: TGTGCCAGCAGCTTGTCTCACGGTGAGCAGTTCTTC.

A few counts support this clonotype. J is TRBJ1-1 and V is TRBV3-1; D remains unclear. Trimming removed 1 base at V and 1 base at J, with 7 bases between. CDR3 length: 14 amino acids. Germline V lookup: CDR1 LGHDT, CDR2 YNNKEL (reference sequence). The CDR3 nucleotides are TGTGCCAGCAGCCAAGTCCTGGGGAACACTGAAGCTTTCTTT. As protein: CASSQVLGNTEAFF.

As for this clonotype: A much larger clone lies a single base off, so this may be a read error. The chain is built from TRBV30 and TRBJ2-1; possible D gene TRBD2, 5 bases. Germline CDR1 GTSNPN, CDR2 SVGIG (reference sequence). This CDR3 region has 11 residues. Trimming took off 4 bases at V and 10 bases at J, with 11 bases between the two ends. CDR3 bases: TGTGCCTGGACTAGCTCCTACGAGCAGTTCTTC. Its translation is CAWTSSYEQFF.

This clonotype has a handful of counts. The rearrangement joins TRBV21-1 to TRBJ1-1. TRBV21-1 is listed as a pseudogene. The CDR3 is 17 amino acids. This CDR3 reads CASSNKQIYRRYSEAFF. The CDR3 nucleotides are TGTGCCAGCAGCAACAAACAGATATATCGCCGTTATAGTGAAGCTTTCTTT.

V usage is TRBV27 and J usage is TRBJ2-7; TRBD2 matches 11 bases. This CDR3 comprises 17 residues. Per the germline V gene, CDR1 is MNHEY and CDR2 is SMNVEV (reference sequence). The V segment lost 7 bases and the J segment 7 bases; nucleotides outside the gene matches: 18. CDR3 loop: CASIPVPLAGGRNEQYF. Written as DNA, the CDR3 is TGTGCCAGCATCCCCGTACCTTTAGCGGGAGGGCGTAATGAGCAGTACTTC.

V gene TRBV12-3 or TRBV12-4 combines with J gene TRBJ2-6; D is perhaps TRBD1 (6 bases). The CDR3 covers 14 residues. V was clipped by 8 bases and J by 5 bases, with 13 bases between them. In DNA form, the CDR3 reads TGTGCCAGCCGAGGGACAACCAGGGCCAACGTCCTGACTTTC. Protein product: CASRGTTRANVLTF.

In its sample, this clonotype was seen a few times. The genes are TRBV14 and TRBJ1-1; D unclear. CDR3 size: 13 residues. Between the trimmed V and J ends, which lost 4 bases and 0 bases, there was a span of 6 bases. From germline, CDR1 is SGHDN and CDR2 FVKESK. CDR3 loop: CASSRAVNTEAFF. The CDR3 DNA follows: TGTGCCAGCAGCCGGGCGGTGAACACTGAAGCTTTCTTT.